A selection of T cell receptor beta chains follows, all from one sample in a study of Ad26.COV2.S vaccination and SARS-CoV-2 variants. The repertoire was sequenced with immunoSEQ multiplex PCR; TCRdb's copy has only in-frame clones and lacks some. Among some 340,000 clones listed, around 83% were seen once. This specimen consisted of peripheral blood, obtained in a trial of Ad26.COV2.S vaccine versus placebo. The receptors come from a person aged 18 to 59 who received the Ad26.COV2.S COVID-19 vaccine or a placebo. The CDR3 runs from the conserved cysteine through the conserved F or W. The D gene is left open where the match is weak. Only part of the rows carry a size: once, few, many, or a class if the clone is expanded.

d_call: -
j_call: TRBJ2-3
clone_size: -
cdr3_length: 14
v_call: TRBV7-3
cdr3_aa: CASSTGQNTDTQYF
cdr3_nt: TGTGCCAGCAGCACCGGACAAAACACAGATACGCAGTATTTT

d_call: -
j_call: TRBJ2-2
clone_size: -
cdr3_length: 14
v_call: TRBV7-2
cdr3_aa: CASNRDSAIGELFF
cdr3_nt: TGTGCCAGCAACCGGGACTCCGCTATCGGGGAGCTGTTTTTT

d_call: -
j_call: TRBJ2-1
clone_size: -
cdr3_length: 14
v_call: TRBV5-6
cdr3_aa: CASSFPGSWNEQFF
cdr3_nt: TGTGCCAGCAGCTTCCCGGGATCATGGAATGAGCAGTTCTTC

d_call: -
j_call: TRBJ1-3
clone_size: -
cdr3_length: 14
v_call: TRBV19
cdr3_aa: CASGGDSLSNTIYF
cdr3_nt: TGTGCCTCCGGAGGGGATTCCCTTAGTAACACCATATATTTT

d_call: TRBD1
j_call: TRBJ2-7
clone_size: -
cdr3_length: 14
v_call: TRBV14
cdr3_aa: CASSRTGGGYEQYF
cdr3_nt: TGTGCCAGCAGCCGGACAGGGGGCGGCTACGAGCAGTACTTC

d_call: -
j_call: TRBJ2-3
clone_size: -
cdr3_length: 15
v_call: TRBV2
cdr3_aa: CASSENENLADTQYF
cdr3_nt: TGTGCCAGCAGCGAGAACGAAAACTTGGCAGATACGCAGTATTTT

d_call: -
j_call: TRBJ1-6
clone_size: -
cdr3_length: 15
v_call: TRBV9
cdr3_aa: CASSVGRQGNSPLHF
cdr3_nt: TGTGCCAGCAGCGTAGGGCGGCAGGGAAATTCACCCCTCCACTTT

d_call: -
j_call: TRBJ2-2
clone_size: -
cdr3_length: 12
v_call: TRBV3-1/TRBV3-2
cdr3_aa: CASSQLRGELFF
cdr3_nt: TGTGCCAGCAGCCAATTGAGGGGGGAGCTGTTTTTT

d_call: TRBD1
j_call: TRBJ1-4
clone_size: -
cdr3_length: 14
v_call: TRBV5-1
cdr3_aa: CASSDGQAPWRLFF
cdr3_nt: TGCGCCAGCAGTGACGGACAGGCCCCGTGGCGGCTGTTTTTT

d_call: TRBD1
j_call: TRBJ2-4
clone_size: -
cdr3_length: 15
v_call: TRBV5-6
cdr3_aa: CASSSGQGRRGIQYF
cdr3_nt: TGTGCCAGCAGCTCGGGACAGGGGCGACGTGGCATTCAGTACTTC

d_call: TRBD1
j_call: TRBJ1-3
clone_size: -
cdr3_length: 19
v_call: TRBV9
cdr3_aa: CASSDTPGTGGWSGNTIYF
cdr3_nt: TGTGCCAGCAGCGACACCCCCGGGACAGGGGGCTGGAGTGGAAACACCATATATTTT

d_call: -
j_call: TRBJ1-1
clone_size: -
cdr3_length: 12
v_call: TRBV30
cdr3_aa: CAWAPGAYETFF
cdr3_nt: -

d_call: -
j_call: TRBJ1-6
clone_size: few
cdr3_length: 11
v_call: TRBV11-2
cdr3_aa: CASSNTRTLHF
cdr3_nt: TGTGCCAGCAGCAATACGAGAACCCTCCACTTT

d_call: -
j_call: TRBJ1-1
clone_size: -
cdr3_length: 14
v_call: TRBV10-3
cdr3_aa: CAIRSVGGNTEAFF
cdr3_nt: TGTGCCATCAGGTCGGTCGGGGGGAACACTGAAGCTTTCTTT

d_call: TRBD1
j_call: TRBJ2-3
clone_size: -
cdr3_length: 14
v_call: TRBV25-1
cdr3_aa: CASSVVRGTDTQYF
cdr3_nt: TGTGCCAGCAGTGTCGTCAGGGGGACAGATACGCAGTATTTT

d_call: -
j_call: TRBJ1-5
clone_size: -
cdr3_length: 14
v_call: TRBV7-2
cdr3_aa: CASSLARGPQPQHF
cdr3_nt: TGTGCCAGCAGCTTAGCGCGGGGGCCCCAGCCCCAGCATTTT

d_call: -
j_call: TRBJ2-2
clone_size: -
cdr3_length: 14
v_call: TRBV14
cdr3_aa: CASSSNAGFGELFF
cdr3_nt: TGTGCCAGCAGCTCGAACGCTGGGTTTGGGGAGCTGTTTTTT

d_call: -
j_call: TRBJ2-3
clone_size: -
cdr3_length: 16
v_call: TRBV13
cdr3_aa: CASSLARGATGDTQYF
cdr3_nt: TGTGCCAGCAGCTTGGCTAGGGGCGCCACGGGAGATACGCAGTATTTT

d_call: TRBD2
j_call: TRBJ2-1
clone_size: -
cdr3_length: 16
v_call: TRBV3-1/TRBV3-2
cdr3_aa: CASSQGGGAKGDEQFF
cdr3_nt: TGTGCCAGCAGCCAGGGCGGGGGGGCCAAAGGCGATGAGCAGTTCTTC

d_call: -
j_call: TRBJ1-6
clone_size: -
cdr3_length: 14
v_call: TRBV6-5
cdr3_aa: CASSLTTVNSPLHF
cdr3_nt: TGTGCCAGCAGCCTGACGACGGTTAATTCACCCCTCCACTTT

d_call: -
j_call: TRBJ2-5
clone_size: -
cdr3_length: 13
v_call: TRBV4-3
cdr3_aa: CASSQGMRETQYF
cdr3_nt: TGCGCCAGCAGCCAAGGGATGAGAGAGACCCAGTACTTC

d_call: TRBD1
j_call: TRBJ1-2
clone_size: once
cdr3_length: 13
v_call: TRBV10-1
cdr3_aa: CASSPDRMYGYTF
cdr3_nt: TGCGCCAGCAGTCCGGACAGGATGTATGGCTACACCTTC

d_call: -
j_call: TRBJ1-1
clone_size: -
cdr3_length: 15
v_call: TRBV19
cdr3_aa: CASSIGTRPNTEAFF
cdr3_nt: TGTGCCAGTAGTATAGGGACGAGGCCGAACACTGAAGCTTTCTTT

d_call: TRBD1
j_call: TRBJ2-7
clone_size: few
cdr3_length: 13
v_call: TRBV6-5
cdr3_aa: CASRDRGPYEQYF
cdr3_nt: TGTGCCAGCCGGGACAGGGGGCCTTACGAGCAGTACTTC

d_call: -
j_call: TRBJ2-7
clone_size: -
cdr3_length: 14
v_call: TRBV6-2/TRBV6-3
cdr3_aa: CASSPNRAPREQYF
cdr3_nt: TGTGCCAGCAGCCCAAACAGGGCCCCCCGCGAGCAGTACTTC

d_call: TRBD1
j_call: TRBJ2-3
clone_size: -
cdr3_length: 15
v_call: TRBV5-1
cdr3_aa: CASSSTGGLGDTQYF
cdr3_nt: TGCGCCAGCAGCTCAACAGGGGGCTTGGGGGATACGCAGTATTTT

d_call: -
j_call: TRBJ2-7
clone_size: -
cdr3_length: 15
v_call: TRBV3-1/TRBV3-2
cdr3_aa: CASSQSTGRVYEQYF
cdr3_nt: TGTGCCAGCAGCCAAAGCACAGGGAGAGTCTACGAGCAGTACTTC

d_call: -
j_call: TRBJ1-2
clone_size: -
cdr3_length: 15
v_call: TRBV7-6
cdr3_aa: CASSLGINRDYGYTF
cdr3_nt: TGTGCCAGCAGCTTAGGCATTAACAGGGACTATGGCTACACCTTC

d_call: -
j_call: TRBJ2-7
clone_size: -
cdr3_length: 14
v_call: TRBV19
cdr3_aa: CASSMGGSSYEQYF
cdr3_nt: TGTGCCAGTAGTATGGGGGGTAGCTCCTACGAGCAGTACTTC

d_call: -
j_call: TRBJ1-2
clone_size: -
cdr3_length: 16
v_call: TRBV5-4
cdr3_aa: CASSLLSTEPNYGYTF
cdr3_nt: TGTGCCAGCAGCTTATTGTCGACGGAACCTAACTATGGCTACACCTTC

d_call: -
j_call: TRBJ2-5
clone_size: -
cdr3_length: 15
v_call: TRBV15
cdr3_aa: CATSSLSPLEETQYF
cdr3_nt: TGTGCCACCAGCAGTCTTTCCCCCCTTGAAGAGACCCAGTACTTC

d_call: TRBD1
j_call: TRBJ1-1
clone_size: -
cdr3_length: 21
v_call: TRBV4-1
cdr3_aa: CASSQDDGPGQGILSNTEAFF
cdr3_nt: TGCGCCAGCAGCCAAGATGACGGCCCCGGACAGGGAATTCTTTCGAACACTGAAGCTTTCTTT

d_call: -
j_call: TRBJ1-5
clone_size: -
cdr3_length: 13
v_call: TRBV5-1
cdr3_aa: CASSLGTQQPQHF
cdr3_nt: TGCGCCAGCAGCTTGGGCACACAACAGCCCCAGCATTTT

d_call: -
j_call: TRBJ1-5
clone_size: -
cdr3_length: 13
v_call: TRBV9
cdr3_aa: CASSVGGQGPQHF
cdr3_nt: TGTGCCAGCAGCGTAGGGGGTCAAGGGCCCCAGCATTTT

d_call: -
j_call: TRBJ1-2
clone_size: -
cdr3_length: 15
v_call: TRBV7-9
cdr3_aa: CASSLGGDRTAGYTF
cdr3_nt: TGTGCCAGCAGCTTAGGCGGGGATAGGACGGCTGGCTACACCTTC

d_call: -
j_call: TRBJ2-2
clone_size: -
cdr3_length: 14
v_call: TRBV5-6
cdr3_aa: CASSPKAGAGELFF
cdr3_nt: TGTGCCAGCAGCCCGAAAGCCGGCGCCGGGGAGCTGTTTTTT

d_call: -
j_call: TRBJ2-1
clone_size: -
cdr3_length: 15
v_call: TRBV7-7
cdr3_aa: CASSLTDSSYNEQFF
cdr3_nt: TGTGCCAGCAGCTTAACGGACAGCTCCTACAATGAGCAGTTCTTC

d_call: TRBD2
j_call: TRBJ2-1
clone_size: -
cdr3_length: 16
v_call: TRBV6-4
cdr3_aa: CATSRGLAGGLNEQFF
cdr3_nt: TGTGCCACCTCCCGTGGACTAGCGGGGGGGCTTAATGAGCAGTTCTTC

d_call: -
j_call: TRBJ2-5
clone_size: -
cdr3_length: 15
v_call: TRBV6-2/TRBV6-3
cdr3_aa: CASSYRTQGGETQYF
cdr3_nt: TGTGCCAGCAGTTACCGTACCCAGGGTGGAGAGACCCAGTACTTC

d_call: -
j_call: TRBJ1-5
clone_size: -
cdr3_length: 15
v_call: TRBV30
cdr3_aa: CAWSVLGDRNQPQHF
cdr3_nt: TGTGCCTGGAGTGTACTTGGGGATCGAAATCAGCCCCAGCATTTT

d_call: -
j_call: TRBJ2-5
clone_size: -
cdr3_length: 15
v_call: TRBV7-9
cdr3_aa: CASSFVGAHQETQYF
cdr3_nt: TGTGCCAGCAGCTTTGTAGGGGCACACCAAGAGACCCAGTACTTC

d_call: -
j_call: TRBJ1-4
clone_size: -
cdr3_length: 15
v_call: TRBV19
cdr3_aa: CASSTPGRFNEKLFF
cdr3_nt: TGTGCCAGTAGTACCCCGGGCAGGTTCAATGAAAAACTGTTTTTT

d_call: -
j_call: TRBJ2-7
clone_size: -
cdr3_length: 16
v_call: TRBV7-9
cdr3_aa: CASSRKAGTSRYEQYF
cdr3_nt: TGTGCCAGCAGCCGGAAAGCCGGGACGTCGAGGTACGAGCAGTACTTC

d_call: -
j_call: TRBJ1-2
clone_size: -
cdr3_length: 12
v_call: TRBV29-1
cdr3_aa: CSVGRGNYGYTF
cdr3_nt: TGCAGCGTTGGTAGGGGAAACTATGGCTACACCTTC

d_call: -
j_call: TRBJ1-4
clone_size: -
cdr3_length: 12
v_call: TRBV30
cdr3_aa: CAWDRRGEKLFF
cdr3_nt: TGTGCCTGGGACAGGAGGGGCGAAAAACTGTTTTTT

d_call: TRBD1
j_call: TRBJ2-1
clone_size: -
cdr3_length: 23
v_call: TRBV15
cdr3_aa: CATSRDGLRQGKRRTLSYNEQFF
cdr3_nt: TGTGCCACCAGCAGAGATGGTCTGCGACAGGGCAAGAGGCGAACGCTATCCTACAATGAGCAGTTCTTC

d_call: -
j_call: TRBJ1-6
clone_size: -
cdr3_length: 15
v_call: TRBV13
cdr3_aa: CASSLAGGKGSPLHF
cdr3_nt: TGTGCCAGCAGCTTAGCGGGGGGGAAGGGGTCACCCCTCCACTTT

d_call: -
j_call: TRBJ1-6
clone_size: -
cdr3_length: 15
v_call: TRBV6-2/TRBV6-3
cdr3_aa: CASSPWTPAYSPLHF
cdr3_nt: TGTGCCAGCAGTCCCTGGACCCCCGCGTATTCACCCCTCCACTTT

d_call: -
j_call: TRBJ2-6
clone_size: -
cdr3_length: 14
v_call: TRBV5-1
cdr3_aa: CASSRESGANVLTF
cdr3_nt: TGCGCCAGCAGCCGGGAGTCTGGGGCCAACGTCCTGACTTTC

d_call: -
j_call: TRBJ2-3
clone_size: -
cdr3_length: 12
v_call: TRBV9
cdr3_aa: CASSITTDTQYF
cdr3_nt: TGTGCCAGCAGCATTACCACAGATACGCAGTATTTT

d_call: -
j_call: TRBJ1-2
clone_size: -
cdr3_length: 14
v_call: TRBV19
cdr3_aa: CASSATTGPYGYTF
cdr3_nt: TGTGCCAGTAGTGCTACGACAGGTCCCTATGGCTACACCTTC

d_call: -
j_call: TRBJ1-1
clone_size: -
cdr3_length: 13
v_call: TRBV12-3/TRBV12-4
cdr3_aa: CASRPRGATEAFF
cdr3_nt: TGTGCCAGCAGACCGCGGGGGGCCACTGAAGCTTTCTTT

d_call: TRBD2
j_call: TRBJ2-3
clone_size: -
cdr3_length: 17
v_call: TRBV13
cdr3_aa: CASSLGRSGGVSDTQYF
cdr3_nt: TGTGCCAGCAGCTTAGGCCGTAGCGGGGGGGTCTCGGATACGCAGTATTTT

d_call: -
j_call: TRBJ2-1
clone_size: -
cdr3_length: 11
v_call: TRBV13
cdr3_aa: CASSWDSRRFF
cdr3_nt: TGTGCCAGCAGTTGGGACTCCCGGAGGTTCTTC

d_call: TRBD2
j_call: TRBJ2-5
clone_size: -
cdr3_length: 16
v_call: TRBV3-1/TRBV3-2
cdr3_aa: CASSQGSGGGQETQYF
cdr3_nt: TGTGCCAGCAGCCAAGGGAGCGGGGGGGGCCAAGAGACCCAGTACTTC